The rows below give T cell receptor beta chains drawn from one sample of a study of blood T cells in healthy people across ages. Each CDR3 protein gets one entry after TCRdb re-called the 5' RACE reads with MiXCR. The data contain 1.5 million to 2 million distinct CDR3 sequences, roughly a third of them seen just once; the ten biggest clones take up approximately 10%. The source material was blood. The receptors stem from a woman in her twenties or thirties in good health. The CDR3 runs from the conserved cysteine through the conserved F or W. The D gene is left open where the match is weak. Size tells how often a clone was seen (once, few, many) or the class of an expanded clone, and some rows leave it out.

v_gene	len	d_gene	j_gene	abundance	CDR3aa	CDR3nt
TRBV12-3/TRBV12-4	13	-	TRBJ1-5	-	CASSPGVLQPQHF	TGTGCCAGCAGCCCTGGGGTGCTTCAGCCCCAGCATTTT
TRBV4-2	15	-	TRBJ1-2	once	CASSQTPRGAHGYTF	TGTGCCAGCAGCCAAACCCCCCGGGGGGCGCATGGCTACACCTTC
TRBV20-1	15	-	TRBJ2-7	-	CSAILTACFSDEQYF	TGCAGTGCTATCCTGACAGCCTGCTTTTCCGACGAGCAGTACTTC
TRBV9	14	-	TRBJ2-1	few	CASSGEFGVNEQFF	TGTGCCAGCAGCGGGGAGTTTGGGGTAAATGAGCAGTTCTTC
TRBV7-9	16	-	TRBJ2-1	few	CASSLPQGGSYNEQFF	TGTGCCAGCAGCTTACCTCAGGGGGGCAGCTACAATGAGCAGTTCTTC
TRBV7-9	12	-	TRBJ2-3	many	CASSPPSYTQYF	TGTGCCAGCAGCCCCCCTAGTTATACGCAGTATTTT
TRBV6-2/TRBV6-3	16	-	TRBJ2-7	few	CASSYAGRGVKNVQYF	TGTGCCAGCAGTTACGCGGGCAGGGGAGTAAAGAACGTGCAGTACTTC
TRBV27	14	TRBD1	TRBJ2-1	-	CASGQGVSYNEQFF	TGTGCCAGCGGTCAGGGGGTATCCTACAATGAGCAGTTCTTC
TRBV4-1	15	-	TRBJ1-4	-	CASSHWESRREKLFF	TGCGCCAGCAGCCATTGGGAGAGCCGCCGCGAAAAACTGTTTTTT
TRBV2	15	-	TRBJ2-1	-	CASSVPGSSYNEQFF	TGTGCCAGCAGTGTTCCAGGGAGCTCCTACAATGAGCAGTTCTTC
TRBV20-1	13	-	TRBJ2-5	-	CSAFRTASETQYF	TGCAGTGCTTTCCGGACGGCCTCAGAGACCCAGTACTTC
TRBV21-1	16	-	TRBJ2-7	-	CASSKAPAGALCEQYF	TGTGCCAGCAGCAAAGCCCCAGCGGGGGCCTTGTGCGAGCAGTACTTC
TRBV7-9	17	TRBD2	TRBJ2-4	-	CASSPGLAGVGKNIQYF	TGTGCCAGCAGCCCTGGACTAGCGGGAGTCGGCAAAAACATTCAGTACTTC
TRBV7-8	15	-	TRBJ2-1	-	CASSLQGFTYNEQFF	TGCGCCAGCAGCTTACAGGGTTTCACCTACAATGAGCAGTTCTTC
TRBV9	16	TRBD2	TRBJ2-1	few	CASSVGGLAAYNEQFF	TGTGCCAGCAGCGTAGGAGGACTAGCGGCTTACAATGAGCAGTTCTTC
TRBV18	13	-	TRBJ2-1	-	CASSPPPAGTQFF	TGTGCCAGCTCACCGCCACCGGCGGGGACCCAGTTCTTC
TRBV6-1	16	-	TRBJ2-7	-	CASRNEGVGGTYEQYF	TGTGCCAGCAGAAACGAGGGGGTGGGAGGGACCTACGAGCAGTACTTC
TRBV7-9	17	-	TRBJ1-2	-	CASSYALIKANNYGYTF	TGTGCCAGCAGCTACGCTTTGATCAAAGCTAATAACTATGGCTACACCTTC
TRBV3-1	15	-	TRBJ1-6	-	CASSQDGYSLLTLHF	TGTGCCAGCAGCCAAGACGGGTACAGCCTCCTTACCCTCCACTTT
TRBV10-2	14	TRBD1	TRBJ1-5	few	CASRQGDSNQPQHF	TGCGCCAGCAGACAGGGGGATAGCAATCAGCCCCAGCATTTT
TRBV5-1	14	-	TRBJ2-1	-	CASSKAQGNNEQFF	TGCGCCAGCAGCAAGGCTCAGGGCAACAATGAGCAGTTCTTC
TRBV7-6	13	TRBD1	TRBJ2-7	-	CASSSGQVHEQYF	TGTGCCAGCAGCTCCGGACAGGTCCACGAGCAGTACTTC
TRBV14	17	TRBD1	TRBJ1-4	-	CASSTLGTGGPNEKLFF	TGTGCCAGCAGCACCCTGGGGACAGGGGGCCCTAATGAAAAACTGTTTTTT
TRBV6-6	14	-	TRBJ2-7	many	CASSSGGYSYEQYF	TGTGCCAGCAGTTCGGGGGGCTACTCCTACGAGCAGTACTTC
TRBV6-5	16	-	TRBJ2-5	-	CASSYSRQRYQETQYF	TGTGCCAGCAGTTACTCGAGGCAGCGCTACCAAGAGACCCAGTACTTC
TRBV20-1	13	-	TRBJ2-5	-	CNARIIGLETQYF	TGCAATGCTAGAATCATAGGGTTAGAGACCCAGTACTTC
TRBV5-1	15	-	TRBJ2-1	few	CASSRSRDRANEQFF	TGCGCCAGCAGCCGTTCGAGGGATCGGGCCAATGAGCAGTTCTTC
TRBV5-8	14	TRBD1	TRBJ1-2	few	CASSFPGTGYGYTF	TGTGCCAGCAGCTTTCCGGGGACAGGGTATGGCTACACCTTC
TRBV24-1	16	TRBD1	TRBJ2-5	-	CATSDPDRGGGETQYF	TGTGCCACCAGTGACCCGGACAGGGGAGGGGGAGAGACCCAGTACTTC
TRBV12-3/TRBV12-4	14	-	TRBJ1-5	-	CASSDKDSNQPQHF	TGTGCCAGCTCAGATAAAGATAGCAATCAGCCCCAGCATTTT
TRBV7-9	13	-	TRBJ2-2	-	CASSFEEPGELFF	TGTGCCAGCAGCTTCGAGGAACCCGGGGAGCTGTTTTTT
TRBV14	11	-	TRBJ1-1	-	CASSDSLLAFF	TGTGCCAGCTCCGACAGCTTGCTGGCTTTCTTT
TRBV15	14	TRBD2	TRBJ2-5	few	CATSSMGGTGTQYF	TGTGCCACCAGCTCCATGGGGGGGACGGGGACCCAGTACTTC
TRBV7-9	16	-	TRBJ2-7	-	CASSLGSGLWSYEQYF	TGTGCCAGCAGCTTAGGGAGCGGGCTATGGAGCTACGAGCAGTACTTC
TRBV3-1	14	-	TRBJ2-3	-	CASSHLGNIDTQYF	TGTGCCAGCAGCCATCTCGGAAATATAGATACGCAGTATTTT
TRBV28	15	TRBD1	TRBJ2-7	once	CASIPTGQALYEQYF	TGTGCCAGCATTCCCACGGGACAGGCCTTATACGAGCAGTACTTC
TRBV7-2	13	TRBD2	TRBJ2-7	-	CASSSISGSVQYF	TGTGCCAGCAGCTCGATTAGCGGGAGTGTGCAGTACTTC